These T cell receptor beta chains were read from a single sample in a study of graft-versus-host responses after intestinal transplantation. No antigen has been assigned to these receptors. TCRdb's copy holds only in-frame clones and misses some; the assay was immunoSEQ multiplex PCR. The table shows 100,000 to 120,000 clones, with approximately 92% occurring only once. Here the sequenced sample was unstimulated CD8+ T cells sorted from spleen or lymph node cells, taken before intestinal transplant. These receptors came from a human donor who received an intestinal transplant. Each CDR3 is given with its conserved first and last residue.

V | length | CDR3
TRBV5-6 | 17 | CASSPTGAAGLTDTQYF
TRBV19 | 14 | CASSTLEDIDTQYF
TRBV7-3 | 14 | CASSPRGGGNEQFF
TRBV4-1 | 15 | CASSQTPGLANEQFF
TRBV5-4 | 14 | CASSLGVSGYGYTF
TRBV27 | 14 | CASSPDRLTYEQYF
TRBV27 | 16 | CASSLSVAGTGNTIYF
TRBV27 | 14 | CASSTRENTGELFF
TRBV30 | 12 | CACEQGSGGYTF
TRBV5-6 | 17 | CASSPTLINSGDRLGDF
TRBV27 | 16 | CASSALWRVEADTQYF
TRBV5-1 | 15 | CASSRTGQGVGEQYF
TRBV13 | 14 | CASSLTGSHTEAFF
TRBV4-1 | 18 | CASSQDPIPGQGVGEQFF
TRBV12-5 | 18 | CASGLPPWTGVGTDTQYF
TRBV29-1 | 12 | CSVDQGGYGYTF
TRBV5-1 | 14 | CASSLLGGTYEQYF
TRBV7-9 | 16 | CASSWKGESRTDEQYF
TRBV29-1 | 14 | CSVVKGRGTDTQYF
TRBV11-2 | 17 | CASSLPVWEGRLGTQYF
TRBV5-6 | 14 | CASSGGRTGYEQYF
TRBV9 | 14 | CASSVGTSGYEQYF
TRBV7-9 | 16 | CASSSSVASSYNEQFF
TRBV19 | 13 | CASSSLGGNTIYF
TRBV30 | 13 | CAWTSFFGNEQFF
TRBV6-5 | 16 | CASSYPSRDMYNEQFF
TRBV6-5 | 14 | CASSYGTLGNEQYF
TRBV6-5 | 13 | CASSYSDSETQYF